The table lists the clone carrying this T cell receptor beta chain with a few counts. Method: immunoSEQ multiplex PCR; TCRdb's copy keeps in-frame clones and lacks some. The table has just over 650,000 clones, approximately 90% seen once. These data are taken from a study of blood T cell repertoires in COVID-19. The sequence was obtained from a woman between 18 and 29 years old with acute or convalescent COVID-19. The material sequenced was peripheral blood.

For the CDR3, the DNA is TGTGCCAGCACCCGGTGGGGCGACGAAAAACTGTTTTTT. Translation gives CASTRWGDEKLFF. The chain employs TRBV3-1 (or the pseudogene TRBV3-2) and TRBJ1-4; D perhaps matches TRBD1 (5 bases). The V end was cut by 7 bases, the J end by 8 bases, with 14 bases between. From germline, CDR1 is LGHDT and CDR2 YNNKEL (reference sequence). The CDR3 totals 13 residues.